These 8 T cell receptor beta chains share one sample of origin, sequenced in a study of response to subunit inactivated influenza vaccine. TCRdb independently ran MiXCR on the RT-PCR reads; one entry per CDR3 protein. This table has about 160,000 distinct CDR3 sequences, under 13% appearing once. The source was non-naive T cells sorted from PBMCs, collected roughly 46 days after vaccination. These receptors were obtained from a man aged 50 or older who received an inactivated influenza vaccine.

This clonotype was seen a handful of times. This sequence joins TRBV27 and TRBJ2-7; either TRBD1 or TRBD2 may supply D (6 bases each). Germline V gene lookup returns CDR1 MNHEY and CDR2 SMNVEV (reference sequence). The CDR3 is made up of 12 amino acids. V lost 8 bases, J lost 7 bases, and 15 bases lay in between. The CDR3 here is CASLGKGGEQYF. CDR3 sequence (DNA): TGTGCCAGCCTAGGTAAGGGGGGAGAGCAGTACTTC.

This clonotype showed up just a few times. The chain joins TRBV28 to TRBJ2-1; tentatively, D is TRBD2 (5 bases). The CDR3 is 12 amino acids. Trimming removed 9 bases at V and 9 bases at J, with 15 bases between. In germline, CDR1 is MDHEN, CDR2 SYDVKM. The CDR3 DNA reads as TGTGCCAGTAGCCGGGGTCTTTTTGAGCAGTTCTTC. Its translation is CASSRGLFEQFF.

The genes are TRBV18 and TRBJ2-3; D assignment may be TRBD1 or TRBD2 (6 bases each). This CDR3 has 14 amino acids. CDR1 and CDR2 from the germline V gene are KGHSH and LQKENI. Trimming pared 0 bases from V and 8 bases from J, leaving 12 bases between. The CDR3 DNA reads as TGTGCCAGCTCACCACCGGGGGCCGGGGGTACGCAGTATTTT. It is translated as CASSPPGAGGTQYF.

The chain uses TRBV14 and TRBJ2-1, with unresolved D. The germline V gene encodes CDR1 SGHDN and CDR2 FVKESK. The CDR3 runs to 13 residues. Trimming stripped 2 bases from V and 2 bases from J, with 4 bases between. DNA for the CDR3: TGTGCCAGCAGCCAAATGACCTACAATGAGCAGTTCTTC. Translation gives CASSQMTYNEQFF.

This clonotype was seen at least ten times. The J gene is TRBJ2-1, the V gene TRBV20-1; D might be TRBD1 (6 bases). There are 15 residues in the CDR3. Trimming cost V 8 bases and J 5 bases, with 22 bases left between them. Germline V gene lookup returns CDR1 DFQATT and CDR2 SNEGSKA (reference sequence). Here the CDR3 reads CSPHPPGTKNNEQFF. DNA for the CDR3: TGCAGTCCTCACCCACCCGGGACAAAAAACAATGAGCAGTTCTTC.

This clonotype was recorded many times. The V call is TRBV5-5, the J call TRBJ2-7; TRBD1 agrees at 11 bases. The CDR3 spans 14 residues. The germline V gene encodes CDR1 SGHKS and CDR2 YYEKEE (reference sequence). Unmatched junction bases numbered 2, after V lost 0 bases and J lost 6 bases. CDR3 in amino acids: CASSLGTGGSEQYF. CDR3 nucleotides: TGTGCCAGCAGCTTGGGGACAGGGGGCTCCGAGCAGTACTTC.

The chain employs TRBV4-3 and TRBJ2-1, with 7 nucleotides matching TRBD2. The germline V gene has CDR1 LGHNA and CDR2 YSLEER. The V segment lost 0 bases and the J segment 8 bases; nucleotides outside the gene matches: 7. The CDR3 totals 15 residues. In DNA form, the CDR3 reads TGCGCCAGCAGCCAAGATGGTTGGGAGGGAGATGAGCAGTTCTTC. Protein product: CASSQDGWEGDEQFF.

The V call is TRBV4-3, the J call TRBJ1-1; 8 nucleotides align to TRBD1. Trimming took 0 bases from V and 10 from J; bases not matched to a gene: 4. Germline V gene data show CDR1 as LGHNA and CDR2 as YSLEER. The CDR3 is 13 residues long. In nucleotides, the CDR3 is TGCGCCAGCAGCCAAGACAGGGGGCAGGGAGCTTTCTTT. Encoded protein: CASSQDRGQGAFF.